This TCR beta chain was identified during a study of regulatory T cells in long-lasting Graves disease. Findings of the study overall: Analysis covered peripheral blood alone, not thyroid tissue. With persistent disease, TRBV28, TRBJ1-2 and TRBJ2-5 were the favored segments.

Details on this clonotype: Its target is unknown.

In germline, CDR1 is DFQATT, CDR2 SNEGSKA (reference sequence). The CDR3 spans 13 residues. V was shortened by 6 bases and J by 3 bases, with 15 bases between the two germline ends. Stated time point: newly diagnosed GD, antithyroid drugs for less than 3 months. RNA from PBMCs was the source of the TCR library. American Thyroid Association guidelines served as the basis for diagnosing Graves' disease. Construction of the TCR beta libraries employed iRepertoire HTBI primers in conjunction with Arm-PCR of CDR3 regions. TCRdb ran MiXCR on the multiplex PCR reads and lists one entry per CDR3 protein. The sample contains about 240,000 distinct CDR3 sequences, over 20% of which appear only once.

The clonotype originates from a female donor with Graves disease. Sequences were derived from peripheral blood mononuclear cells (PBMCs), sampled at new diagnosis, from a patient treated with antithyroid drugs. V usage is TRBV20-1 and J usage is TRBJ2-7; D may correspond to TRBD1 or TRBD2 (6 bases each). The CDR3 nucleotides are TGCAGTGCCAGTGGGGGGCAGAACTACGAGCAGTACTTC. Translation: CSASGGQNYEQYF.